One and the same sample provided the 3 T cell receptor beta chains below, sequenced in a study of CD8 T cells in ankylosing spondylitis. General observations from the study: About 8 highly homologous variants made up a TCR beta motif, and this motif appeared characteristic of ankylosing spondylitis blood.

TCRdb re-analysed the 5' RACE reads in MiXCR, keeping a single row per CDR3 protein. Seen here are roughly 400,000 distinct CDR3 sequences, approximately 20% observed once, and the top ten hold about a sixth. The antigens of these receptors remain unknown. What was sequenced was blood, either unsorted or a sorted T cell fraction (not recorded which). The receptors were sampled from a male donor with ankylosing spondylitis.

This clonotype was seen a few times. V gene TRBV11-2 combines with J gene TRBJ2-5; TRBD2 might be the D (6 bases). With 5 bases removed from V and 5 bases from J, the gap between germline ends came to 15 bases. CDR1 and CDR2 from the germline V gene are SGHAT and FQNNGV. The CDR3 extends over 14 amino acids. The CDR3 DNA reads as TGTGCCAGCAGCCCGGGCCATCGGGGGGAGACCCAGTACTTC. Its translation is CASSPGHRGETQYF.

This clonotype was observed a handful of times. V is TRBV7-7 and J is TRBJ2-2, with 8 bases fitting TRBD2. The ends lost 3 bases at V and 4 bases at J; junction bases unmatched: 4. CDR3 length equals 15 residues. Per germline, CDR1 SSHAT and CDR2 FNYEAQ (reference sequence). Here the CDR3 DNA reads TGTGCCAGCAGCTTCGGGGGGGCAGGCACCGGGGAGCTGTTTTTT. Its translation is CASSFGGAGTGELFF.

This clonotype showed up just a few times. V and J are TRBV4-1 and TRBJ2-2, with 8 bases matching TRBD2. V lost 7 bases to trimming and J lost 4 bases; unmatched junction nucleotides: 5. Germline CDR1 is MGHRA and CDR2 is YSYEKL. The CDR3 length is 14 residues. CDR3 protein: CASTPRGGTGELFF. For the CDR3, the DNA is TGCGCCAGCACTCCCCGGGGGGGCACCGGGGAGCTGTTTTTT.